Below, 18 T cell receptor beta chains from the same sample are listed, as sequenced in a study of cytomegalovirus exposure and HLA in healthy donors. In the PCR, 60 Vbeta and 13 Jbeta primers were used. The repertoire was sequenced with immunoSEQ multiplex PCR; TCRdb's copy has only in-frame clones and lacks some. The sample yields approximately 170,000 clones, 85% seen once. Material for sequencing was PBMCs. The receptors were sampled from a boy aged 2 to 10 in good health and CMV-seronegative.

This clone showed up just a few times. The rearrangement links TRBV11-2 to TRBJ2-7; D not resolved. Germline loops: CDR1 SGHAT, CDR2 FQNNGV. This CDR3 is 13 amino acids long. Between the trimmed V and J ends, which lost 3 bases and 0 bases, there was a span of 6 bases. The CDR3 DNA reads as TGTGCCAGCAGCTTTTACAGCTCCTACGAGCAGTACTTC. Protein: CASSFYSSYEQYF.

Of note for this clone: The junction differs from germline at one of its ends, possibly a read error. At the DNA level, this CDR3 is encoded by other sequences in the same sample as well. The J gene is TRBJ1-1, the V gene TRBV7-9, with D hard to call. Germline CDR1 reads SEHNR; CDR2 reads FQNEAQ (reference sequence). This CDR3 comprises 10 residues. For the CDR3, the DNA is TGTGCCAGCACAGACACTGAGGCTTTCTTT. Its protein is CASTDTEAFF.

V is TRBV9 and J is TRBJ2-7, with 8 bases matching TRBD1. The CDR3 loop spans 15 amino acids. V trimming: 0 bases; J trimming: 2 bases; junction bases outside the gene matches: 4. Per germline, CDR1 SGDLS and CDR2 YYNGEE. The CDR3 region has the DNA TGTGCCAGCAGCGTAGACGCAGGGGGCACCTACGAGCAGTACTTC. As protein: CASSVDAGGTYEQYF.

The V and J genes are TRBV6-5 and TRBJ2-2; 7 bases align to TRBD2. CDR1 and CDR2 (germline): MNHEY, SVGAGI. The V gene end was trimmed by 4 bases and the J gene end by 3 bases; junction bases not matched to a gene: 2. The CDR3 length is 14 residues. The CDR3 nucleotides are TGTGCCAGCAGTTCTAGCGGCTACACCGGGGAGCTGTTTTTT. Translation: CASSSSGYTGELFF.

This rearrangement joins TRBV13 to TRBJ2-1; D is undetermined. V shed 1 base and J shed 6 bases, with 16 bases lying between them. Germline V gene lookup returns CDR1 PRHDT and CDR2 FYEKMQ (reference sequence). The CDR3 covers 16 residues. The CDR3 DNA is TGTGCCAGCAGCTTAGTTCCAGCTAGATTCGGCAATGAGCAGTTCTTC. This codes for CASSLVPARFGNEQFF.

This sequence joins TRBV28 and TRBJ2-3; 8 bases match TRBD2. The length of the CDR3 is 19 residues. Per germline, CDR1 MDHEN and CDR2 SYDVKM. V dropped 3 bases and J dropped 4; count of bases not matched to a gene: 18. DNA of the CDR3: TGTGCCAGCAGTTTGTACGGTGGCAGCGGGAGAGGGGGAGCAGATACGCAGTATTTT. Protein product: CASSLYGGSGRGGADTQYF.

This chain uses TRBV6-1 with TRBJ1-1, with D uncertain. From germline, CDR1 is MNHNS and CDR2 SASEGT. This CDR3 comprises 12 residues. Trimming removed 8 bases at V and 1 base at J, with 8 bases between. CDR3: CASEATNTEAFF. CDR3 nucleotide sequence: TGTGCCAGCGAGGCCACGAACACTGAAGCTTTCTTT.

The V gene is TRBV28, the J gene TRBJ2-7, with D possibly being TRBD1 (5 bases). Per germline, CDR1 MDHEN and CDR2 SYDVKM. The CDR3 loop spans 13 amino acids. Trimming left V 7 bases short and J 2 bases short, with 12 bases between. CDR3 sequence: CASTLTDTYEQYF. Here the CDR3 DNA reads TGTGCCAGCACCCTGACAGACACCTACGAGCAGTACTTC.

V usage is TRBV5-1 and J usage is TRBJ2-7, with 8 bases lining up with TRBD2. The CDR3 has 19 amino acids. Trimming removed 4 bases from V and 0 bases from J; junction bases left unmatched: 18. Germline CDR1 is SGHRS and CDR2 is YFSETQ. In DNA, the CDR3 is TGCGCCAGCAGCCCGGTTGTAGCGGGACTACCTCAGAGCTCCTACGAGCAGTACTTC. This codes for CASSPVVAGLPQSSYEQYF.

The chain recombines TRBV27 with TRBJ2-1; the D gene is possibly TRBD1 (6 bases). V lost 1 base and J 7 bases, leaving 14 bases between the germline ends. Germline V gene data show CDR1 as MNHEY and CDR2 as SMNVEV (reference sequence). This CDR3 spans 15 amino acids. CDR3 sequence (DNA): TGTGCCAGCAGTTTATGGGCAGGGGTTTCAAATGAGCAGTTCTTC. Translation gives CASSLWAGVSNEQFF.

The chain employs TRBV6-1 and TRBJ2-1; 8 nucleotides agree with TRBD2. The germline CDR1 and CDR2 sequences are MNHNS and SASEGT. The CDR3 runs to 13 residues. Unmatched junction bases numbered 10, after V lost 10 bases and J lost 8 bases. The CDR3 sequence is CAIPGLGWHEQFF. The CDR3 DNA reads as TGTGCCATCCCGGGACTAGGCTGGCATGAGCAGTTCTTC.

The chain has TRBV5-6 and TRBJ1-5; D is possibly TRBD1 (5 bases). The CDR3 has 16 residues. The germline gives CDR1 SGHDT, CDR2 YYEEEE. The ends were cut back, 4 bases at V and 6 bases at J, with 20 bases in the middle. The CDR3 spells CASSHPKSRECQPQHF. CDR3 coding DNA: TGTGCCAGCAGCCACCCCAAGAGCAGGGAATGTCAGCCCCAGCATTTT.

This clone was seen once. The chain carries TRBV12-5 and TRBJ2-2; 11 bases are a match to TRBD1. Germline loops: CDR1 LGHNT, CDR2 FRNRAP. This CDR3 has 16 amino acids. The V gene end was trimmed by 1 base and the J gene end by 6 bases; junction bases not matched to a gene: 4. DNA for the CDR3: TGTGCTAGTGGTTTGGGGACAGGGGGCATGGCCGGGGAGCTGTTTTTT. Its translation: CASGLGTGGMAGELFF. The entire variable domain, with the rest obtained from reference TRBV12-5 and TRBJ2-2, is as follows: DARVTQTPRHKVTEMGQEVTMRCQPILGHNTVFWYRQTMMQGLELLAYFRNRAPLDDSGMPKDRFSAEMPDATLATLKIQPSEPRDSAVYFCASGLGTGGMAGELFFGEGSRLTVL.

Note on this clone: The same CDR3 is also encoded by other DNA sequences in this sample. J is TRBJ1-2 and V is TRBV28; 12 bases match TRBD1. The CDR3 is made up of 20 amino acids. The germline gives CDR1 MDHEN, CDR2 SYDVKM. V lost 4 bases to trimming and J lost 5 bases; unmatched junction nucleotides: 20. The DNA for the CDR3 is TGTGCCAGCAGTTGGAGGCCACCCGGGACAGGGGGCTCCTCGAAATATGGCTACACCTTC. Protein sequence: CASSWRPPGTGGSSKYGYTF.

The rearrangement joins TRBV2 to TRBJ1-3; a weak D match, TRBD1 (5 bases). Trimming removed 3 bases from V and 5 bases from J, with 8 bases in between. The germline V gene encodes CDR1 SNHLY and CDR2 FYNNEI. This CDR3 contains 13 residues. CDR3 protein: CASSDQGRNTIYF. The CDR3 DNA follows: TGTGCCAGCAGTGACCAGGGCCGAAACACCATATATTTT. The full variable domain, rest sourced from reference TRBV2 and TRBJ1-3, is EPEVTQTPSHQVTQMGQEVILRCVPISNHLYFYWYRQILGQKVEFLVSFYNNEISEKSEIFDDQFSVERPDGSNFTLKIRSTKLEDSAMYFCASSDQGRNTIYFGEGSWLTVV.

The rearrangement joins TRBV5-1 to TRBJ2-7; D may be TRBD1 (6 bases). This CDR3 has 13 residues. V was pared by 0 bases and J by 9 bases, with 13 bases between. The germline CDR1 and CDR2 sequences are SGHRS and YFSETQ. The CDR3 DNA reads TGCGCCAGCAGCTTGGAGGCAGGGGATACGCAGTACGTC. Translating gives CASSLEAGDTQYV.

CDR3 in amino acids: CASSAQGSQETQYF. For the CDR3, the DNA is TGTGCCAGCAGCGCGCAGGGGTCTCAGGAGACCCAGTACTTC. The V and J genes are TRBV9 and TRBJ2-5; D perhaps matches TRBD1 (6 bases). CDR3 length equals 14 residues. Germline V CDR1 and CDR2: SGDLS, YYNGEE. V lost 3 bases, J lost 5 bases, and 14 bases lay in between.

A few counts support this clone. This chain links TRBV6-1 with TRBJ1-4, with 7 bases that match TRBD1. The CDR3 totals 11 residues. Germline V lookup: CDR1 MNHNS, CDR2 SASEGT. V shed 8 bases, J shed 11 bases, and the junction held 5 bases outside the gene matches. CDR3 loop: CASGLTGKLFF. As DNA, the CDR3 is TGTGCCAGCGGCCTGACAGGGAAACTGTTTTTT.